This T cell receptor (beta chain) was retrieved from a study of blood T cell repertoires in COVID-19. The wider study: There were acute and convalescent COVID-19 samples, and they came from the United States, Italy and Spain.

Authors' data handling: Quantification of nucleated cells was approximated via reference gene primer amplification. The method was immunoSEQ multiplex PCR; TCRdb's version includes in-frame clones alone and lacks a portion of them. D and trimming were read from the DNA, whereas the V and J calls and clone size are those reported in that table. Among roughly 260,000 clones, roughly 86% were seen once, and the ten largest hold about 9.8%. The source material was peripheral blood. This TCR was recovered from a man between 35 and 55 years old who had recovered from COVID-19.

CDR3 in amino acids: CACSTDRLNYEQYF. CDR3 DNA: TGTGCCTGTAGTACCGACAGGCTCAACTACGAGCAGTACTTC. This sequence joins TRBV30 and TRBJ2-7, with D possibly TRBD1 on 6 matching bases. The CDR3 covers 14 residues. Germline V gene lookup returns CDR1 GTSNPN and CDR2 SVGIG (reference sequence). Deletions cut 6 bases from V and 3 bases from J, with 18 bases between.